This T cell receptor (beta chain) was identified during a study of blood T cell repertoires in COVID-19. Study-wide background: Some COVID-19 samples were acute and others convalescent; all came from the United States, Italy and Spain.

This clone was counted a few times. From germline, CDR1 is SGHRS and CDR2 YFSETQ. The CDR3 extends over 14 amino acids. V was pared by 0 bases and J by 4 bases, with 10 bases between. Produced via immunoSEQ multiplex PCR; TCRdb's table is partial and in-frame only. Of approximately 77,000 clones in the sample, roughly 85% were seen once. This clonotype originated in a man between 25 and 39 years old with acute or convalescent COVID-19. V usage is TRBV5-1 and J usage is TRBJ1-2; TRBD1 might be the D (5 bases). Material: peripheral blood. CDR3 in amino acids: CASSLADTRYGYTF. The CDR3 DNA is TGCGCCAGCAGCTTGGCGGACACCCGCTATGGCTACACCTTC.